A selection of T cell receptor beta chains follows, all from one sample in a study of shared clonotypes between healthy human individuals. The method was immunoSEQ multiplex PCR; TCRdb's version includes in-frame clones alone and lacks a portion of them. The sample contains 1.4 million to 1.5 million clones, around 97% of which appear only once. The sequencing input was naive CD4+ T cells sorted from blood. These receptors originate from a man aged 25-40 years in good health. The CDR3 runs from the conserved cysteine through the conserved F or W. Each record gives: CDR3 protein, CDR3 DNA, D gene, J gene, V gene. D genes are given only for firm matches.

CDR3aa: CASSSLPTGAF
CDR3nt: TGCGCCAGCAGCTCACTACCAACAGGAGCCTTC
d_gene: .
j_gene: TRBJ2-7
v_gene: TRBV5-1

CDR3aa: CASRMTGGAYGYTF
CDR3nt: TGTGCCAGCAGAATGACAGGGGGAGCCTATGGCTACACCTTC
d_gene: TRBD1
j_gene: TRBJ1-2
v_gene: TRBV28

CDR3aa: CASSRGLVSYNEQFF
CDR3nt: TGCGCCAGCAGCCGCGGACTAGTCAGCTACAATGAGCAGTTCTTC
d_gene: TRBD2
j_gene: TRBJ2-1
v_gene: TRBV4-1

CDR3aa: CASSKQGAYYEQYF
CDR3nt: TGCGCCAGCAGCAAACAGGGGGCTTATTACGAGCAGTACTTC
d_gene: TRBD1
j_gene: TRBJ2-7
v_gene: TRBV5-1

CDR3aa: CASSLARSNEQFF
CDR3nt: TGTGCCAGCAGCTTAGCTAGGTCCAATGAGCAGTTCTTC
d_gene: .
j_gene: TRBJ2-1
v_gene: TRBV7-2

CDR3aa: CASSYVQGGRYEQYF
CDR3nt: TGTGCCAGCAGCTACGTCCAGGGCGGGCGCTACGAGCAGTACTTC
d_gene: .
j_gene: TRBJ2-7
v_gene: TRBV6-5

CDR3aa: CASSSDGQKLQYF
CDR3nt: TGTGCCAGCAGCTCGGACGGACAGAAATTGCAGTATTTT
d_gene: .
j_gene: TRBJ2-3
v_gene: TRBV5-6

CDR3aa: CASSRKGGGNTEAFF
CDR3nt: TGTGCCAGCAGCCGTAAAGGGGGAGGGAACACTGAAGCTTTCTTT
d_gene: .
j_gene: TRBJ1-1
v_gene: TRBV14

CDR3aa: CASSLGGGMGGNEQFF
CDR3nt: TGTGCCAGCAGCTTGGGAGGAGGAATGGGTGGGAATGAGCAGTTCTTC
d_gene: .
j_gene: TRBJ2-1
v_gene: TRBV5-4

CDR3aa: CASSLAPGSYEQYF
CDR3nt: TGTGCCAGCAGCTTAGCGCCGGGCTCCTACGAGCAGTACTTC
d_gene: .
j_gene: TRBJ2-7
v_gene: TRBV7-2